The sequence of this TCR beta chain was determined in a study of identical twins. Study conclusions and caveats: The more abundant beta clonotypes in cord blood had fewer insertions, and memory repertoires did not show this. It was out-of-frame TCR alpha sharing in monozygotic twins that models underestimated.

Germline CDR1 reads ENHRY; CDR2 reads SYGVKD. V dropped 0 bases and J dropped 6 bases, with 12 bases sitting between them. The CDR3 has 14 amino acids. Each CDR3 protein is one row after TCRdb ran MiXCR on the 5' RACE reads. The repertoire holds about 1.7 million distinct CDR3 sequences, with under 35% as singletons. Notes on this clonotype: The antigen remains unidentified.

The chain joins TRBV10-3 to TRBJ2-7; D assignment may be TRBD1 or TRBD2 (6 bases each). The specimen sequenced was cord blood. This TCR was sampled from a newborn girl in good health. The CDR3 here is CAISESTGGGEQYF. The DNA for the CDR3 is TGTGCCATCAGTGAGTCGACCGGGGGCGGCGAGCAGTACTTC.